A selection of T cell receptor beta chains follows, all from one sample in a study of blood T cell repertoires in COVID-19. The method was immunoSEQ multiplex PCR; TCRdb's version includes in-frame clones alone and lacks a portion of them. Among approximately 63,000 clones listed, around four fifths were seen once. Specimen: peripheral blood. Receptors were obtained from a woman aged 70-85 years with acute or convalescent COVID-19. CDR3s include the opening cysteine and the closing phenylalanine or tryptophan. The D gene is left open where the match is weak. Expanded clones are given a class, and other clones once, few, many or no size at all.

v_call	d_call	clone_size	j_call	cdr3_nt	cdr3_aa
TRBV12-3/TRBV12-4	TRBD1	NA	TRBJ1-1	TGTGCCAGCAGTGTGACAGGGTTTGCAGCTTTCTTT	CASSVTGFAAFF
TRBV5-4	TRBD2	NA	TRBJ2-1	TGTGCCAGCAGCTCCCTGAGTAGCGGGGTTAGGAATGAGCAGTTCTTC	CASSSLSSGVRNEQFF
TRBV2	TRBD2	NA	TRBJ2-5	TGTGCCAGCATTGGGCTAGCGGGGCCACCCCGGGAGGAGACCCAGTACTTC	CASIGLAGPPREETQYF
TRBV9	NA	few	TRBJ1-2	TGTGCCAGCAGCGTACAGGGGTCTAACTATGGCTACACCTTC	CASSVQGSNYGYTF
TRBV9	TRBD1	once	TRBJ1-1	TGTGCCAGCAGCTCGAGGGGGCGGGACACTGAAGCTTTCTTT	CASSSRGRDTEAFF
TRBV27	NA	few	TRBJ1-2	TGTGCCAGCAGTTTACACTTGAGGGGGGGAGATGGCTACACCTTC	CASSLHLRGGDGYTF
TRBV10-2	NA	NA	TRBJ1-1	TGCGCCAGCAGTGAGGGGGGGTGGACTGAAGCTTTCTTT	CASSEGGWTEAFF
TRBV29-1	NA	once	TRBJ2-5	TGCAGCGTGGGAGACAGGCGAGGGACCCAGTACTTC	CSVGDRRGTQYF
TRBV6-1	NA	NA	TRBJ1-5	TGTGCCAGCAGTGAAGATGGAGGGGTGTATGGAACTAGCAATCAGCCCCAGCATTTT	CASSEDGGVYGTSNQPQHF
TRBV12-5	NA	NA	TRBJ2-5	TGTGCTAGTGGCCCTGGGGGGGGCTTGGAGACCCAGTACTTC	CASGPGGGLETQYF
TRBV19	NA	NA	TRBJ2-2	TGTGCCAGTGAAGGGACAACGAACACCGGGGAGCTGTTTTTT	CASEGTTNTGELFF
TRBV2	NA	few	TRBJ1-1	TGTGCCAGCAGTCGCCATACTAACACTGAAGCTTTCTTT	CASSRHTNTEAFF
TRBV3-1/TRBV3-2	NA	NA	TRBJ1-2	TGTGCCAGCAGCCAGGGCTTAAACTATGGCTACACCTTC	CASSQGLNYGYTF
TRBV10-3	TRBD1	NA	TRBJ2-5	TGTGCCAGTCGGGACAGGGGGCGGGAGACCCAGTACTTC	CASRDRGRETQYF
TRBV11-3	NA	NA	TRBJ1-2	TGTGCCAGCAGCTTAGGGCAGGGTAACTATGGCTACACCTTC	CASSLGQGNYGYTF
TRBV29-1	TRBD2	NA	TRBJ2-1	TGCAGCGGACTAGCGGGGGGCTGGGATGAGCAGTTCTTC	CSGLAGGWDEQFF
TRBV4-3	NA	NA	TRBJ2-1	TGCGCCAGCAGCCAAGGGTCGGGGGACCTCTACAATGAGCAGTTCTTC	CASSQGSGDLYNEQFF
TRBV2	NA	few	TRBJ1-2	TGTGCCAGCAGTGACAGGAATAACTATGGCTACACCTTC	CASSDRNNYGYTF
TRBV4-1	TRBD2	NA	TRBJ2-3	TGCGCCAGCAGCCTAATAGCGGGGGGCGGCACAGATACGCAGTATTTT	CASSLIAGGGTDTQYF
TRBV19	TRBD1	once	TRBJ1-5	TGTGCCAGTAGTATCCCCGACAGGGTGGCGCAGCCCCAGCATTTT	CASSIPDRVAQPQHF
TRBV7-9	NA	NA	TRBJ2-2	TGTGCCAGCAGCTTAGCGGGGCGGACCGGGGAGCTGTTTTTT	CASSLAGRTGELFF
TRBV7-2	NA	once	TRBJ1-2	TGTGCCAGCAGCCATGAGGCAGGGAAAATCGATGGCTACACCTTC	CASSHEAGKIDGYTF
TRBV5-5	NA	NA	TRBJ1-1	TGTGCCAGCAGCGTCTATCAGGGGAAGAACACTGAAGCTTTCTTT	CASSVYQGKNTEAFF
TRBV14	NA	NA	TRBJ2-7	TGTGCCAGCAGCCCAGGGCCCGGCTACGAGCAGTACTTC	CASSPGPGYEQYF
TRBV6-5	NA	NA	TRBJ1-1	TGTGCCAGCAGTCGGACTTATCCACCCGACACTGAAGCTTTCTTT	CASSRTYPPDTEAFF
TRBV27	NA	NA	TRBJ2-7	TGTGCCAGCAGTCTCTCCCTTGTATCCTACGAGCAGTACTTC	CASSLSLVSYEQYF
TRBV29-1	NA	NA	TRBJ1-4	TGCAGCGTCCCGGCGGCCGCAACTAATGAAAAACTGTTTTTT	CSVPAAATNEKLFF
TRBV29-1	TRBD1	NA	TRBJ2-5	TGCAGCGACGACAGGGACGAGACCCAGTACTTC	CSDDRDETQYF
TRBV23-1	NA	NA	TRBJ1-5	TGCGCCAGCAGTCAATCTTGGACGACAGGCTATAGCAATCAGCCCCAGCATTTT	CASSQSWTTGYSNQPQHF
TRBV30	TRBD1	NA	TRBJ1-2	TGTGCCTTCCCCCCGGCGGGACAGGCCTCAGGCTACACCTTC	CAFPPAGQASGYTF
TRBV7-3	NA	few	TRBJ1-1	TGTGCCAGCGGCCAGTTAATGAACACTGAAGCTTTCTTT	CASGQLMNTEAFF
TRBV2	TRBD2	NA	TRBJ2-7	TGTGCCAGCCAAGCGGGACTAGTGGTTTCCTACGAGCAGTACTTC	CASQAGLVVSYEQYF
TRBV7-8	TRBD2	NA	TRBJ2-1	TGTGCCAGCAGCGTCCCAATAAGACTAGCGGGGGGGCGAAATGAGCAGTTCTTC	CASSVPIRLAGGRNEQFF
TRBV18	TRBD1	NA	TRBJ2-7	TGTGCCAGCTCACCACTACAGGGGTCCTACGAGCAGTACTTC	CASSPLQGSYEQYF
TRBV15	NA	NA	TRBJ2-7	TGTGCCACCAGCAGAGATAGGGGATACGAGCAGTACTTC	CATSRDRGYEQYF
TRBV5-1	TRBD2	NA	TRBJ2-1	TGCGCCAGCAGCTCGCGGGGGGTCCCTTACAATGAGCAGTTCTTC	CASSSRGVPYNEQFF
TRBV18	TRBD2	NA	TRBJ2-1	TGTGCCAGCTCATCTGCTAGCGGGGGTTCCCTCTCCTACAATGAGCAGTTCTTC	CASSSASGGSLSYNEQFF
TRBV9	TRBD1	NA	TRBJ2-1	TGTGCCAGCAGCGCCGGACAGGGGGCGGAGATGGGGCAGTTCTTC	CASSAGQGAEMGQFF
TRBV18	TRBD1	NA	TRBJ1-6	TGTGCCAGCTCCCAGTTTGGAGGGGGCCAATCACCCCTCCACTTT	CASSQFGGGQSPLHF
TRBV28	TRBD2	NA	TRBJ2-3	TGTGCCAGCCAGTTTTCGGTGGTGGGGGGGGATACGCAGTATTTT	CASQFSVVGGDTQYF
TRBV14	TRBD1	NA	TRBJ1-1	TGTGCCAGCAGCCAAGTCAGGGGGCGGAACACTGAAGCTTTCTTT	CASSQVRGRNTEAFF
TRBV4-1	TRBD1	NA	TRBJ2-7	TGCGCCAGCAGTAAGACAGGGACCCACTACGAGCAGTACTTC	CASSKTGTHYEQYF
TRBV5-8	NA	NA	TRBJ2-1	TGTGCCAGCAGCTTGGGAGGAGGCGCGCGCGATGAGCAGTTCTTC	CASSLGGGARDEQFF
TRBV6-6	TRBD2	NA	TRBJ2-5	TGTGCCAGCAGTTACCAGACTAGCGCCGGGGGGGAGACCCAGTACTTC	CASSYQTSAGGETQYF
TRBV16	TRBD1	NA	TRBJ1-2	TGTGCCAGCAGCCTCGGATCCCCGACAGGGGGAGTTGGTGGCTACACCTTC	CASSLGSPTGGVGGYTF
TRBV7-2	TRBD1	NA	TRBJ2-5	TGTGCCAGCAGCCCCGGGACAGGGTCAGAGACCCAGTACTTC	CASSPGTGSETQYF
TRBV4-3	NA	NA	TRBJ1-4	TGCGCCAGCAGCCTTACCATAGGGGCTCGCGGTGAAAAACTGTTTTTT	CASSLTIGARGEKLFF
TRBV3-1/TRBV3-2	NA	NA	TRBJ2-7	TGTGCCAGCAGCCAAGGCGTCGCGGGGAGGGGGTACGAGCAGTACTTC	CASSQGVAGRGYEQYF
TRBV2	TRBD2	NA	TRBJ2-3	TGTGCCAGCAGTGAATTTAGCGGGGGAGGCACAGATACGCAGTATTTT	CASSEFSGGGTDTQYF
TRBV7-8	NA	NA	TRBJ2-7	TGTGCCAGCTTGATCAGGGAAGCTGGTGAGCAGTACTTC	CASLIREAGEQYF
TRBV7-9	NA	NA	TRBJ1-5	TGTGCCAGCACCCCCGAGGGAGGTCAGCCCCAGCATTTT	CASTPEGGQPQHF
TRBV7-9	NA	NA	TRBJ2-6	TGTGCCAGCAGCCCCGCGACAGCCAACTCTGGGGCCAACGTCCTGACTTTC	CASSPATANSGANVLTF
TRBV7-9	NA	NA	TRBJ1-2	TGTGCCAGCAGCTTAGATGAAGGGGTCGGGTATGGCTACACCTTC	CASSLDEGVGYGYTF